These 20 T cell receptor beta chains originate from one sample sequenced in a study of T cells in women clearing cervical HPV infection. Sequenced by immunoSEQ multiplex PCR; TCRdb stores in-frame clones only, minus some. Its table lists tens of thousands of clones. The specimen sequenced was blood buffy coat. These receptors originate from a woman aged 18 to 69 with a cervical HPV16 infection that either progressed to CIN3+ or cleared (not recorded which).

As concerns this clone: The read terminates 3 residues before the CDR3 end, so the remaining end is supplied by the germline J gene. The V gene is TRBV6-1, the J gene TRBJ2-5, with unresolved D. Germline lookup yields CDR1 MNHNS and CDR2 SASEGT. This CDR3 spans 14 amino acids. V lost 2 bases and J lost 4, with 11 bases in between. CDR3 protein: CASSELQRGETQYF. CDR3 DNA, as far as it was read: TGTGCCAGCAGTGAACTGCAACGAGGAGAGACC.

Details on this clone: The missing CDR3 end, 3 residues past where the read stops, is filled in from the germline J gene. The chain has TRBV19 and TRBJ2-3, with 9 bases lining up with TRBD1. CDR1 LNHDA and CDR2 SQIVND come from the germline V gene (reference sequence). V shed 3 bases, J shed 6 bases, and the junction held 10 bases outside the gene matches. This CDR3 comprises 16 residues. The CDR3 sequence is CASSITGGNPGDTQYF. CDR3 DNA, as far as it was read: TGTGCCAGTAGTATCACAGGGGGCAATCCAGGCGATACG.

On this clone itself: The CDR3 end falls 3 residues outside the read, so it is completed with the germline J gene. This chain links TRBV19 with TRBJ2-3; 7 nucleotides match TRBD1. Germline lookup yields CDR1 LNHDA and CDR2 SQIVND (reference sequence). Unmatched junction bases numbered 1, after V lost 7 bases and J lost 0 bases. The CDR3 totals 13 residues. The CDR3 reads CASKGQSTDTQYF. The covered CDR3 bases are TGTGCCAGTAAGGGACAGAGCACAGATACG.

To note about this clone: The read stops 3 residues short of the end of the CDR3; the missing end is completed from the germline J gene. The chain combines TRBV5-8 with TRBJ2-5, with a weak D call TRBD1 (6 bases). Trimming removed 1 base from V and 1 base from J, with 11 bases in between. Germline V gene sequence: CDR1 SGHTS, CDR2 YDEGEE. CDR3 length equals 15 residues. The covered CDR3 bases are TGTGCCAGCAGCTTGAGAAGGACAGTCCAAGAGACC. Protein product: CASSLRRTVQET. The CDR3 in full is CASSLRRTVQETQYF. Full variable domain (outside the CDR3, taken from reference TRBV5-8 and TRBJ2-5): EAGVTQSPTHLIKTRGQQATLRCSPISGHTSVYWYQQALGLGLQFLLWYDEGEERNRGNFPPRFSGRQFPNYSSELNVNALELEDSALYLCASSLRRTVQETQYFGPGTRLLVL.

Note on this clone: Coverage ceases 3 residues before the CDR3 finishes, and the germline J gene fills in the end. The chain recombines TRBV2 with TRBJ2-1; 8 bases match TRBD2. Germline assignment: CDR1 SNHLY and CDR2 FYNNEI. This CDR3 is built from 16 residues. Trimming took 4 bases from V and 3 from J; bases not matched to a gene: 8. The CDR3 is CASSADRGGIYNEQFF. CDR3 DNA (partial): TGTGCCAGCAGTGCAGATCGGGGGGGGATCTACAATGAG.

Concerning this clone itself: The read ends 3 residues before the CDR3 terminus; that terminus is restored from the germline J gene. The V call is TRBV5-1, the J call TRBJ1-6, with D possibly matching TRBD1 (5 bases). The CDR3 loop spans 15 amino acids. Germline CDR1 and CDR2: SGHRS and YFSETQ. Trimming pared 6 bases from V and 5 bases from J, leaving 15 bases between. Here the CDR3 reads CASNALGGDNSPLHF. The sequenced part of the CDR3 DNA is TGCGCCAGCAACGCCCTGGGGGGGGATAATTCACCC.

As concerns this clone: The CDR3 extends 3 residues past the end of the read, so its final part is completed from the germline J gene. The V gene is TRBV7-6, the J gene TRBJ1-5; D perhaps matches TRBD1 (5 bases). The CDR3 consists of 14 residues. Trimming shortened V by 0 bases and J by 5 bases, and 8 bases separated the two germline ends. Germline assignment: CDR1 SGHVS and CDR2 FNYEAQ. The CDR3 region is CASSLAGADQPQHF. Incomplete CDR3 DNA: TGTGCCAGCAGCTTAGCAGGGGCGGATCAGCCC. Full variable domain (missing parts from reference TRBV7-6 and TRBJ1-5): GAGVSQSPRYKVTKRGQDVALRCDPISGHVSLYWYRQALGQGPEFLTYFNYEAQQDKSGLPNDRFSAERPEGSISTLTIQRTEQRDSAMYRCASSLAGADQPQHFGDGTRLSIL.

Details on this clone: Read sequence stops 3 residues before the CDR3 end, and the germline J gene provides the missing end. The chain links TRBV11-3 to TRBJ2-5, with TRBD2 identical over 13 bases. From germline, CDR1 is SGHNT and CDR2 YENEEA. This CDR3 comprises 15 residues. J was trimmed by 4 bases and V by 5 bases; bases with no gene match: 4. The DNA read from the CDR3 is TGTGCCAGCAGCGAGGGACTAGCGGGACCAGAGACC. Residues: CASSEGLAGPET. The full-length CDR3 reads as CASSEGLAGPETQYF. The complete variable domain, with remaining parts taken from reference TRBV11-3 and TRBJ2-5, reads EAGVVQSPRYKIIEKKQPVAFWCNPISGHNTLYWYLQNLGQGPELLIRYENEEAVDDSQLPKDRFSAERLKGVDSTLKIQPAELGDSAVYLCASSEGLAGPETQYFGPGTRLLVL.

The CDR3 bases that were read are TGTGCCAGCAGATCGACAGGCATCAGCAATCAGCCC. Translated, it gives CASRSTGISNQP. The CDR3 reads in full as CASRSTGISNQPQHF. The chain carries TRBV6-2 or TRBV6-3 and TRBJ1-5; perhaps TRBD1 as D (6 bases). The read stops 3 residues short of the end of the CDR3; the missing end is completed from the germline J gene. CDR1 and CDR2 (germline): MNHEY, SVGEGT. The CDR3 has 15 residues. The V end lost 6 bases, the J end lost 1 base, and 13 bases lay between the germline ends.

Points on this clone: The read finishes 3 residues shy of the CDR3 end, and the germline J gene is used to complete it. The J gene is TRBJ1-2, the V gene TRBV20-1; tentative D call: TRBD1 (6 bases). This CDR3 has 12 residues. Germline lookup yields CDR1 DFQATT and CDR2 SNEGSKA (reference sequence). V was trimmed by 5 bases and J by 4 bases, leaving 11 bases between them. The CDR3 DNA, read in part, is TGCAGTGCTTACAGGGCAACCTATGGC. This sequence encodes CSAYRATYG. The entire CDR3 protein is CSAYRATYGYTF.

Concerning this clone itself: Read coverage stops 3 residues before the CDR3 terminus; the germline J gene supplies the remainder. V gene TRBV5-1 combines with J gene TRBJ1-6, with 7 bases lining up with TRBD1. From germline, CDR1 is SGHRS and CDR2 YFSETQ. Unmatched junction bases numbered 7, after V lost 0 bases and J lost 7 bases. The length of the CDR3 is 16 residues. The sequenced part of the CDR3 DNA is TGCGCCAGCAGCTTGGAACTAGGGGGCAACAATTCACCC. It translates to CASSLELGGNNSP. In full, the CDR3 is CASSLELGGNNSPLHF.

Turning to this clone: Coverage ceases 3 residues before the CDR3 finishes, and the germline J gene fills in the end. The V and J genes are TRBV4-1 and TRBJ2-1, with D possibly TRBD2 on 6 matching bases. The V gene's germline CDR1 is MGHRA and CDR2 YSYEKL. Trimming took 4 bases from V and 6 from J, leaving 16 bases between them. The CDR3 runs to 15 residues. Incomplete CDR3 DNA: TGCGCCAGCAGCCCCCGAGAGAGGGGACTCAATGAG. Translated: CASSPRERGLNE. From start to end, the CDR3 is CASSPRERGLNEQFF.

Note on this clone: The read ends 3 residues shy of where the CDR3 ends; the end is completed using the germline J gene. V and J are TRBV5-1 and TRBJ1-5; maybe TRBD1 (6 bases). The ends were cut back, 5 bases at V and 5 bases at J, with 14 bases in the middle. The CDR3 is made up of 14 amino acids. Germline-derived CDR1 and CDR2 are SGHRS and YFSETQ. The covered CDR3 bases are TGCGCCAGCAGGCCGGGACAAGTGGATCAGCCC. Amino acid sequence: CASRPGQVDQP. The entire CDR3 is CASRPGQVDQPQHF.

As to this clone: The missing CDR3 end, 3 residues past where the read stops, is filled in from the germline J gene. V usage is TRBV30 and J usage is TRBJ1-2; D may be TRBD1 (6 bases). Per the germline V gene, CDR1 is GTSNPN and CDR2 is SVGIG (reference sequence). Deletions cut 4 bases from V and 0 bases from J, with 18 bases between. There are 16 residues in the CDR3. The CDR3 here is CAWNEGGVNPNYGYTF. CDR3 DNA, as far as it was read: TGTGCCTGGAACGAGGGGGGGGTAAATCCTAACTATGGC.

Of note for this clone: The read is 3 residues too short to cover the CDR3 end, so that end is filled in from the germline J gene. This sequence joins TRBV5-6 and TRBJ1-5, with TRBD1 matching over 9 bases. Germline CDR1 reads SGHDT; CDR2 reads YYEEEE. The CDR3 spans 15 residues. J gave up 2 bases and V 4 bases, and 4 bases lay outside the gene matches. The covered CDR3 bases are TGTGCCAGCAGCCTGGGACAGGGACGCAATCAGCCC. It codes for CASSLGQGRNQP. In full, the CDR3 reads CASSLGQGRNQPQHF. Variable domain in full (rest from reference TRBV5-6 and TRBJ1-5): DAGVTQSPTHLIKTRGQQVTLRCSPKSGHDTVSWYQQALGQGPQFIFQYYEEEERQRGNFPDRFSGHQFPNYSSELNVNALLLGDSALYLCASSLGQGRNQPQHFGDGTRLSIL.

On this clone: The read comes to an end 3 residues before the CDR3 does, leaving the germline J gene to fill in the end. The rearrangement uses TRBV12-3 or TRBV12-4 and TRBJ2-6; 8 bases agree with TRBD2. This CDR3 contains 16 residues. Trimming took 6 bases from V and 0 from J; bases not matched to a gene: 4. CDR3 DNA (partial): TGTGCCAGCAGAGGACTAGCCCGCTCTGGGGCCAACGTC. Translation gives CASRGLARSGANV. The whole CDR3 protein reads CASRGLARSGANVLTF.

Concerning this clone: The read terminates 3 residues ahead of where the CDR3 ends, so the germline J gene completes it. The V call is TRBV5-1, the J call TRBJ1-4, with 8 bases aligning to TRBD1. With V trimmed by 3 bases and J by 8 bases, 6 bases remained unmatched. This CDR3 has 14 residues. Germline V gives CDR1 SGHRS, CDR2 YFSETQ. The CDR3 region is CASSSGTGEEKLFF. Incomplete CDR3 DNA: TGCGCCAGCAGCTCTGGGACAGGAGAGGAAAAA.

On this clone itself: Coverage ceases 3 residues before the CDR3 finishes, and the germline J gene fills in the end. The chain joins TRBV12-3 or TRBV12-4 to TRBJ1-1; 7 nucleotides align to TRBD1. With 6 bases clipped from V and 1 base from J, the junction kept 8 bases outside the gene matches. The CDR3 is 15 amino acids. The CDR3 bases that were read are TGTGCCAGCAGCCTAAGCTACAGGGGGAACACTGAA. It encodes CASSLSYRGNTE. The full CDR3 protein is CASSLSYRGNTEAFF.

CDR3 in amino acids: CASSLVTGEVETQYF. Incomplete CDR3 DNA: TGTGCCAGCAGCTTAGTGACAGGGGAGGTCGAGACC. This chain links TRBV7-7 with TRBJ2-5; 8 bases agree with TRBD1. With the read ending 3 residues before the CDR3 end, the germline J gene is used to fill in that end. After removal of 1 base from V and 5 bases from J, the junction contained 6 bases not matched to a gene. Germline V lookup: CDR1 SSHAT, CDR2 FNYEAQ (reference sequence). The CDR3 loop spans 15 amino acids.

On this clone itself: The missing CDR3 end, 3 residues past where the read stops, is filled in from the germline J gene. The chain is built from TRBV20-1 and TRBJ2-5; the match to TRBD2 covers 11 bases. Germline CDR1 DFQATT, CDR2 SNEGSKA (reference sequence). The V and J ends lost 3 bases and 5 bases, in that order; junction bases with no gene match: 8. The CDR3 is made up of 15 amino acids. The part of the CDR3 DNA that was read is TGCAGTGCTAGGGTAGCGGGGGGGCCCGGTGAGACC. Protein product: CSARVAGGPGET. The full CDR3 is CSARVAGGPGETQYF.